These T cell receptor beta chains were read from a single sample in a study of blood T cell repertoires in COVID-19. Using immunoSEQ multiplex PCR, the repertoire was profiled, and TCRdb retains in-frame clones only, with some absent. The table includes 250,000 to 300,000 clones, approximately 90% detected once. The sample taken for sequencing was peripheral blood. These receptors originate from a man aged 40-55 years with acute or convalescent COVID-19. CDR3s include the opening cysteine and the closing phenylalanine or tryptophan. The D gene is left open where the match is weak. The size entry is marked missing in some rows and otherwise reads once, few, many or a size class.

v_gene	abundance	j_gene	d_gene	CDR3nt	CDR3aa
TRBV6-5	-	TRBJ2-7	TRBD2	TGTGCCAGCAGTTCCGCTCTAGCGGTGACCTACGAGCAGTACTTC	CASSSALAVTYEQYF
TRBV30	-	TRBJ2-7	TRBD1	TGTGCCTGGGGCAGGGGGCGATCCTACGAGCAGTACTTC	CAWGRGRSYEQYF
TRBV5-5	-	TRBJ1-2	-	TGTGCCAGCAGCTCCCCCCGCTCTAATAACTATGGCTACACCTTC	CASSSPRSNNYGYTF
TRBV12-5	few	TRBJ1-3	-	TGTGCTAGTGGTTCTTCTGGAAACACCATATATTTT	CASGSSGNTIYF
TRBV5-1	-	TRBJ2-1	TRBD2	TGCGCCAGCAGCAGACAGACTAGCGGGGGGCGAGGGAATGAGCAGTTCTTC	CASSRQTSGGRGNEQFF
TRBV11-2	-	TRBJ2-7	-	TGTGCCAGCAGCTTAGATCTGACAGGAGCCTACGAGCAGTACTTC	CASSLDLTGAYEQYF
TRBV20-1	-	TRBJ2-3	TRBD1	TGCAGTGCTAGTACAGGGGGCGGAGATACGCAGTATTTT	CSASTGGGDTQYF
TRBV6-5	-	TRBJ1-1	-	TGTGCCAGCCTATACAGCACTGAAGCTTTCTTT	CASLYSTEAFF
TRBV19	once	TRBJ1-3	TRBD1	TGTGCCAGTAGTTTTCGGACAGGGGTCGGAAACACCATATATTTT	CASSFRTGVGNTIYF
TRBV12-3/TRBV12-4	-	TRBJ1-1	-	TGTGCCAGCAGTACCGGACGGAGGCCTGAAGCTTTCTTT	CASSTGRRPEAFF
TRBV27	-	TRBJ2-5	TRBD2	TGTGCCAGCAGTTTATCGGGTCGATTAGGGCGGGGGGGAGAGACCCAGTACTTC	CASSLSGRLGRGGETQYF
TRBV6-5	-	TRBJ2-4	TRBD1	TGTGCCAGCTCTCGGGACAGGCAAGCCAAAAACATTCAGTACTTC	CASSRDRQAKNIQYF
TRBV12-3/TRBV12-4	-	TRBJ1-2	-	TGTGCCAGCGGGCCGGGGCAGGGAGGCGGCTACACCTTC	CASGPGQGGGYTF
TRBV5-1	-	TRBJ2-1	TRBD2	TGCGCCAGCAGCTTGGGGACTAGCTCCTACAATGAGCAGTTCTTC	CASSLGTSSYNEQFF
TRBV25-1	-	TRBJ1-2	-	TGTGCCAGCAGCCCCCAGGGGCACTATGGCTACACCTTC	CASSPQGHYGYTF
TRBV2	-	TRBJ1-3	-	TGTGCCAGCCTACTAGCAGGACGGGTATATTTT	CASLLAGRVYF
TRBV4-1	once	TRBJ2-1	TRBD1	TGCGCCAGCAGCCAAAACAACGATGACAGGGTTTACAATGAGCAGTTCTTC	CASSQNNDDRVYNEQFF
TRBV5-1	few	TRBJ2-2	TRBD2	TGCGCCAGCACACCCCTCCAGGGAGGGACCGGGGAGCTGTTTTTT	CASTPLQGGTGELFF
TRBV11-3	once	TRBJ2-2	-	TGTGCCAGCAGCTTAGGACAGAACACCGGGGAGCTGTTTTTT	CASSLGQNTGELFF
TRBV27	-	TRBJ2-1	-	TGTGCCAGCAGTTGGGGAGTTTACAATGAGCAGTTCTTC	CASSWGVYNEQFF
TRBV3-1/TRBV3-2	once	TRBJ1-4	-	TGTGCCAGCAGCCAACAGGTTACCGAAAAACTGTTTTTT	CASSQQVTEKLFF
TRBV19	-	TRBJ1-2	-	TGTGCCAGTAGTATCTTATCAGGGATAGGAAGCTATGGCTACACCTTC	CASSILSGIGSYGYTF
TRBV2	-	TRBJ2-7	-	TGTGCCAGCAGTGACAGCAGGGCATCCTACGAGCAGTACTTC	CASSDSRASYEQYF
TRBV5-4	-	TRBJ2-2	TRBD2	TGTGCCAGCAGCTTGTTAGTAGTCTCCGGGACTAGGAGCACCGGGGAGCTGTTTTTT	CASSLLVVSGTRSTGELFF
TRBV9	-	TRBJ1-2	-	TGTGCCAGCAGCGGGCCGACAGTTTACTATGGCTACACCTTC	CASSGPTVYYGYTF
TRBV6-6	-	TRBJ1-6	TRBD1	TGTGCCAGCAGTTACTCAGGGGACAGGGTGGGATCACCCCTCCACTTT	CASSYSGDRVGSPLHF
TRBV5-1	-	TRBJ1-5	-	TGCGCCAGCAGCTTGGGCGACAGTCAGCCCCAGCATTTT	CASSLGDSQPQHF
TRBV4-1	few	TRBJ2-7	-	TGCGCCAGCAGCCAAGTCCCTAGCGACGAGCAGTACTTC	CASSQVPSDEQYF
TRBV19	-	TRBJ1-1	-	TGTGCCAGTAGTAGGCAGGTTTTATCTGAAGCTTTCTTT	CASSRQVLSEAFF
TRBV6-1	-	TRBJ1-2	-	TGTGCCAGCAGTGAACTTTCCACAAGTGGCTACACCTTC	CASSELSTSGYTF
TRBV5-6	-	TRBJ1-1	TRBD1	TGTGCCAGCAGCTCCACGACAGGGGCCACTATGAACACTGAAGCTTTCTTT	CASSSTTGATMNTEAFF
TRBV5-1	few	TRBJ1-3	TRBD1	TGCGCCAGCAGCTTGCTTGGACAGGGGAACACCATATATTTT	CASSLLGQGNTIYF
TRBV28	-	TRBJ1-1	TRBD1	TGTGCCAGCAGTTTACCCACAGGGGGGAACACTGAAGCTTTCTTT	CASSLPTGGNTEAFF
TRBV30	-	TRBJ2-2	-	TGTGCCTTGGACACTAACACCGGGGAGCTGTTTTTT	CALDTNTGELFF
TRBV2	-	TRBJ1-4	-	TGTGCCAGCAGCGGGGTAGATGTGAAACTGTTTTTT	CASSGVDVKLFF
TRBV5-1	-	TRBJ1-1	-	TGCGCCAGCAGCCCGGCCGGGACTCATGACACTGAAGCTTTCTTT	CASSPAGTHDTEAFF
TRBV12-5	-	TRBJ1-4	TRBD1	TGTGCTAGTGGTTTGGCCCGGGACAGCAATGAAAAACTGTTTTTT	CASGLARDSNEKLFF
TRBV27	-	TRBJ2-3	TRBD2	TGTGCCAGCAGTTTGCGGGTAGCGGGGGCCACAGATACGCAGTATTTT	CASSLRVAGATDTQYF
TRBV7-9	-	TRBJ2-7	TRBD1	TGTGCCAGCACCTTGACAGGGACCTACGAGCAGTACTTC	CASTLTGTYEQYF
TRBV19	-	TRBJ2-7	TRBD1	TGTGCCAGTAGCCCCGGACAGGGGGCCTCCTACGAGCAGTACTTC	CASSPGQGASYEQYF
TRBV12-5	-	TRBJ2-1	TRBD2	TGTGCTAGTGGTTTGACGCCGACTAGCGGGGGGACCTACAATGAGCAGTTCTTC	CASGLTPTSGGTYNEQFF
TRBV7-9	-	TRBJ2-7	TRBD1	TGTGCCAGCAGCGGATCGACAGGGGGAGACGAGCAGTACTTC	CASSGSTGGDEQYF
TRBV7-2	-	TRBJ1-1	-	TGTGCCAGCAGCTTACTAGTGGGTCCGAACACTGAAGCTTTCTTT	CASSLLVGPNTEAFF
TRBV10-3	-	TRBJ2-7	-	TGTGCCATCAGGGGTGACAGTTTCTACGAGCAGTACTTC	CAIRGDSFYEQYF
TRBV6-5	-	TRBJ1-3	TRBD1	TGTGCCAGCACCCTCGCAGGGGGCGGAAACACCATATATTTT	CASTLAGGGNTIYF
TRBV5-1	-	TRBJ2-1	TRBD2	TGCGCCAGCAGGGTAGCGGGGGGAGGCGAGCAGTTCTTC	CASRVAGGGEQFF
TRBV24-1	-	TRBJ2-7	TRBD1	TGTGCCACCAGTGAGACAGGGACCTCCTACGAGCAGTACTTC	CATSETGTSYEQYF
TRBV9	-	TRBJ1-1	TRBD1	TGTGCCAGCAGCGGTCAAGGGGGCCTCACTGAAGCTTTCTTT	CASSGQGGLTEAFF
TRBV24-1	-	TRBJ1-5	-	TGTGCCACCGGGGGCCCCGCAAATCAGCCCCAGCATTTT	CATGGPANQPQHF
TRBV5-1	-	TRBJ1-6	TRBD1	TGCGCCAGCAGCTTGGGGACAGGGGGCCACTATAATTCACCCCTCCACTTT	CASSLGTGGHYNSPLHF
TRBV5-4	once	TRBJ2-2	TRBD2	TGTGCCAGCAGCGTAGCGGGGATATACACCGGGGAGCTGTTTTTT	CASSVAGIYTGELFF
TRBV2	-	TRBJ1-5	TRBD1	TGTGCCAGCAGTGCCCCGACAGGGGGCCGTCAGCCCCAGCATTTT	CASSAPTGGRQPQHF
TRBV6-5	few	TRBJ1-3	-	TGTGCCAGCAGGACGGGTATTAGCTCTGGAAACACCATATATTTT	CASRTGISSGNTIYF
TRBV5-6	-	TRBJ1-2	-	TGTGCCAGCAGCTTGTCGGGGAACTATGGCTACACCTTC	CASSLSGNYGYTF
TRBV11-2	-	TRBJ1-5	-	TGTGCCAGCAGCTTAGGTCAGGTTGATCAGCCCCAGCATTTT	CASSLGQVDQPQHF